This T cell receptor beta chain derives from a study of cytomegalovirus exposure and HLA in healthy donors. Study-level background: The roughly 130 validation repertoires used the same platform as the roughly 700 first-cohort repertoires (as reported by a later analysis).

Sequencing was performed with immunoSEQ multiplex PCR; in TCRdb, only in-frame clones are kept and a portion is missing. Of 65,000 to 80,000 clones in the sample, roughly 94% were seen once. Worth noting for this clone: Its antigen is unidentified.

Study-level points and caveats: Researchers reported that three CMV-associated chains were confirmed in vitro as CMV antigen-specific. Listed as cytomegalovirus-associated were 164 TCR beta chains.

CDR1 is MNHEY, CDR2 SVGAGI, per germline. This CDR3 comprises 13 residues. Deletions cut 5 bases from V and 5 bases from J, with 7 bases between. The TCR comes from a woman aged 18-29 years in good health and CMV-seropositive. Sequencing was carried out using PBMCs. The chain carries TRBV6-5 and TRBJ1-6; D uncertain. CDR3 sequence: CASSEHHNSPLHF. The CDR3 nucleotides read TGTGCCAGCAGTGAACACCATAATTCACCCCTCCACTTT.